In this sample, the clone carrying this T cell receptor beta chain turned up many times. Its matching antigen is unknown. The record originates from a study of Graves' ophthalmopathy and Graves' hyperthyroidism. Study-level results: Discrimination between ophthalmopathy and stable hyperthyroidism by a 13-signature model showed 85% to 90% sensitivity and roughly 80% specificity. Blood was where most expanded thyroid clonotypes above 0.001 frequency also turned up.

Disease in donors with ophthalmopathy had moderate-to-severe activity, CAS ≥3, NOSPECS ≥4 and under 3 months' duration. The length of the CDR3 is 12 residues. V was clipped by 0 bases and J by 9 bases, with 3 bases between them. Per the germline V gene, CDR1 is LGHDT and CDR2 is YNNKEL (reference sequence). For repertoire sequencing, the TCR beta CDR3 regions were amplified from RNA transcripts. Second-round multiplex PCR came after a first-round RT-PCR that employed HTBI primers. TCRdb reprocessed the multiplex PCR reads with MiXCR, giving one entry per CDR3 protein. This sample carries approximately 210,000 distinct CDR3 sequences, 25% to 35% of them seen once, and the ten largest clones take approximately 8.6%.

Sequencing used peripheral blood. This receptor was identified in a middle-aged man with Graves' ophthalmopathy. The rearrangement uses TRBV3-1 and TRBJ1-6, with D unresolved. CDR3 DNA sequence: TGTGCCAGCAGCCAAGATTTTTCACCCCTCCACTTT. Translating gives CASSQDFSPLHF.